Here is one TCR beta chain with its context. The record originates from a study of blood T cell repertoires in COVID-19. Some clones are missing from TCRdb's copy, which holds only in-frame ones; the method was immunoSEQ multiplex PCR. Among roughly 160,000 clones listed, more than 75% were seen once. After removal of 3 bases from V and 2 bases from J, the junction contained 16 bases not matched to a gene. CDR3 length: 19 residues. Looked up from germline, CDR1 is LNHNV and CDR2 is YYDKDF (reference sequence). Input material: peripheral blood. The chain couples TRBV15 to TRBJ2-4; 7 bases match TRBD2. The sequence came from a woman over 75 with COVID-19, enrolled during active disease. The chain's CDR3 is CATSSLTSFSTGSKNIQYF. The DNA of the CDR3 is TGTGCCACCAGCAGTTTGACTAGCTTCTCAACGGGGTCCAAAAACATTCAGTACTTC.